The clone carrying this T cell receptor (beta chain) was counted a single time. The data are from a study of blood T cell repertoires in COVID-19. Clones were read by immunoSEQ multiplex PCR, and TCRdb kept only the in-frame ones, dropping some. The sample carries approximately 77,000 clones, 75% to 85% recorded once. The TCR originated in a woman aged 70-85 years with acute or convalescent COVID-19. The sequenced material came from peripheral blood.

The CDR3 DNA reads as TGTGCCAGCAGCCTAGGGAGTGGAAACACCATATATTTT. Translated: CASSLGSGNTIYF. The chain is built from TRBV7-9 and TRBJ1-3; D gene ambiguous. Between the trimmed V and J ends, which lost 5 bases and 3 bases, there was a span of 8 bases. CDR1 and CDR2 from the germline V gene are SEHNR and FQNEAQ (reference sequence). This CDR3 region has 13 residues.